The table lists the clone carrying this TCR beta chain with a count of one. Its target is not known. Whereas donors were nominally healthy upon sampling, unrecorded immune exposures were probable. The source of the sample is a study of cytomegalovirus exposure and HLA in healthy donors. About the research overall: In a previous analysis, 120 million or so unique TCR beta sequences were found from 150 million to 200 million T cells. The study placed 80% to 90% of its 350 to 450 genotyped donors in the Caucasian-associated ancestry cluster. Study outcomes and limitations: Researchers counted roughly 150 TCR beta chains as cytomegalovirus-associated.

CDR1 SNHLY and CDR2 FYNNEI come from the germline V gene. The CDR3 spans 12 residues. V shed 9 bases and J shed 3 bases, with 9 bases lying between them. The PCR used 60 Vbeta and 13 Jbeta primers. TCRdb's copy holds only in-frame clones and misses some; the assay was immunoSEQ multiplex PCR. There are over 150,000 clones in the sample; about 80% occur only once, and about 4.3% lies in the top ten. V and J are TRBV2 and TRBJ1-5; a weak D match, TRBD1 (5 bases). The material sequenced was PBMCs. This TCR was recovered from a man younger than 45 in good health and CMV-seronegative. The CDR3 DNA follows: TGTGCCAGTGGACATTACAATCAGCCCCAGCATTTT. This translates into CASGHYNQPQHF.